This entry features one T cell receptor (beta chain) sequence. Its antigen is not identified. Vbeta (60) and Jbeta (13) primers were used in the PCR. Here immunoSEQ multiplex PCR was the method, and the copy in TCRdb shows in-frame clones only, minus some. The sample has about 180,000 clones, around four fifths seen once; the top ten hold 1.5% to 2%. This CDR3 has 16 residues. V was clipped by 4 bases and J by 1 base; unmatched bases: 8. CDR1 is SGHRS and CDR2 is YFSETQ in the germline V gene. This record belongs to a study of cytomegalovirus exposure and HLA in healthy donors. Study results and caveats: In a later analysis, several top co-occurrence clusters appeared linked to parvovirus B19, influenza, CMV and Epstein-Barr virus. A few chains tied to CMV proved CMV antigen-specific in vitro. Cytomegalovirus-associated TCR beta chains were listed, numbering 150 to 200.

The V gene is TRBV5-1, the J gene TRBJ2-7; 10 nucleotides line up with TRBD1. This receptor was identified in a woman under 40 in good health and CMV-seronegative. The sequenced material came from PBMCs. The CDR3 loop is CASSPRTGGISYEQYF. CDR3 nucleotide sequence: TGCGCCAGCAGCCCGCGGACAGGGGGAATATCCTACGAGCAGTACTTC.